The 4 T cell receptor beta chains below come from one sample, sequenced in a study of spatial heterogeneity in lung cancer. Time point defined: blood at routine non-recurrence follow-up after resection. Researchers sequenced whole RNA taken from tumor, nontumor lung or frozen PBMC without sorting. From the 5' RACE reads, TCRdb called clonotypes with MiXCR, one entry per CDR3 protein. The data show around 47,000 distinct CDR3 sequences, with around 7% seen just once and roughly 37% held by the top ten. The source material was PBMCs, sampled at follow-up. Every receptor here comes from a female donor with early-stage non-small cell lung cancer.

This clonotype appeared many times. The chain uses TRBV5-1 and TRBJ2-1; perhaps D is TRBD1 or TRBD2 (6 bases each). CDR3 length equals 15 residues. V shed 2 bases and J shed 0 bases, with 9 bases lying between them. CDR1 SGHRS and CDR2 YFSETQ come from the germline V gene. The CDR3 DNA sequence: TGCGCCAGCAGCTTAGGGGGGTTCTCCTACAATGAGCAGTTCTTC. Translated: CASSLGGFSYNEQFF.

This clonotype was counted only a few times. The rearrangement uses TRBV23-1 and TRBJ2-5; tentative D call: TRBD2 (7 bases). TRBV23-1 is an ORF; its function is uncertain. The CDR3 extends over 15 amino acids. V lost 2 bases to trimming and J lost 4 bases, with 14 bases between them. The CDR3 region is CASSQGQGRGETQYF. In DNA form, the CDR3 reads TGCGCCAGCAGTCAAGGCCAGGGGAGGGGAGAGACCCAGTACTTC.

The chain combines TRBV5-1 with TRBJ2-6; the D gene could be TRBD1 or TRBD2 (5 bases each). The V gene's germline CDR1 is SGHRS and CDR2 YFSETQ. Trimming took 3 bases from V and 1 from J, leaving 14 bases between them. This CDR3 spans 17 amino acids. Here the CDR3 DNA reads TGCGCCAGCAGCTCCGGGACGGGAAATTCTGGGGCCAACGTCCTGACTTTC. It codes for CASSSGTGNSGANVLTF.

V usage is TRBV19 and J usage is TRBJ2-5; 10 bases are shared with TRBD2. V trimming: 3 bases; J trimming: 0 bases; junction bases outside the gene matches: 7. The CDR3 is 17 residues long. Germline V lookup: CDR1 LNHDA, CDR2 SQIVND (reference sequence). The CDR3 is CASSIARTSGNQETQYF. For the CDR3, the DNA is TGTGCCAGTAGTATTGCTCGGACTAGCGGAAACCAAGAGACCCAGTACTTC.